This entry features one T cell receptor beta chain sequence. The CDR3 length is 15 residues. The V gene end was trimmed by 0 bases and the J gene end by 3 bases; junction bases not matched to a gene: 3. The V gene's germline CDR1 is LGHNA and CDR2 YSLEER. This record comes from a study of blood T cell repertoires in COVID-19. Study overall: Researchers got acute and convalescent COVID-19 samples from the United States, Italy and Spain. Sample material is recorded as cDNA or gDNA derived from T cells, B-cell-depleted T cells, or PBMCs.

In the original processing: Reference gene primers were amplified, and this amplification served to estimate nucleated cell counts. Assay used: immunoSEQ multiplex PCR; TCRdb lists only in-frame clones, some missing. V and J calls and clone size are those listed in that table; D and trimming were worked out from the DNA. The table records around 370,000 clones, roughly 90% of them present only once. Patients from Seattle were sampled longitudinally, starting during active infection. The sequencing sample was made of peripheral blood. This clonotype was obtained from a woman in her sixties or seventies with COVID-19, enrolled during active disease. The chain carries TRBV4-3 and TRBJ1-1; TRBD1 matches at 8 bases. The CDR3 nucleotides are TGCGCCAGCAGCCAAGACCAGGACAGGGACACTGAAGCTTTCTTT. It codes for CASSQDQDRDTEAFF.